The T cell receptor beta chain under discussion was sequenced for a study of T-cell reconstitution after alpha-beta-depleted transplantation in children. Unique molecular identifiers were incorporated into the prepared TCRbeta library. TCRdb re-called the PCR reads through MiXCR, storing one row per CDR3 protein. The table lists a few hundred thousand distinct CDR3 sequences, under 13% of them singletons. Germline lookup yields CDR1 MDHEN and CDR2 SYDVKM. V trimming: 3 bases; J trimming: 8 bases; junction bases outside the gene matches: 5. The CDR3 runs to 15 residues. This clonotype was seen at least ten times.

Sequencing used PBMCs from the stem cell graft donor, obtained from the stem cell graft. The rearrangement links TRBV28 to TRBJ2-1; 12 positions agree with TRBD2. The TCR was taken from a human donor who donated a stem cell graft to a child with acute lymphoblastic leukemia. The CDR3 region has the DNA TGTGCCAGCAGTTTTATAGCTAGCGGGAGGGATGAGCAGTTCTTC. Its translation: CASSFIASGRDEQFF.